This T cell receptor beta chain originates from a study of T-cell memory formation after mild COVID-19. The overall study: TCR clusters largely stayed donor specific.

In TCRdb, the 5' RACE reads were re-called with MiXCR into one record per CDR3 protein. The data show 150,000 to 200,000 distinct CDR3 sequences, with 11% seen just once and 3.8% held by the top ten. The sample holds a few counts of this clonotype. Its matching antigen is unknown. Study-wide results and caveats: Those CD4+ clones that contracted were mainly in CM and EM (CD8+ ones in EMRA). Some clones that responded turned up in pre-infection memory, which suggests that cross-reactive memory joined in.

V was shortened by 5 bases and J by 4 bases, with 12 bases between the two germline ends. Germline V gene sequence: CDR1 LGHDT, CDR2 YNNKEL (reference sequence). The CDR3 has 14 residues. The chain employs TRBV3-1 and TRBJ1-5, with D perhaps TRBD1 (5 bases). This receptor was obtained from a young man who had mild COVID-19 (a few samples of this study predate the infection). Cell type and time point are not known. The material sequenced was PBMCs or a T cell subset sorted from them (not recorded which). The CDR3 coding sequence is TGTGCCAGCAGCGGCGATCCAGGGAATCAGCCCCAGCATTTT. This sequence encodes CASSGDPGNQPQHF.